This TCR beta chain derives from a study of control samples from healthy donors and cancer patients. Germline loops: CDR1 MNHEY, CDR2 SVGAGI. The J segment lost 0 bases and the V segment lost 2 bases, leaving 3 bases of the junction unmatched. This CDR3 spans 15 amino acids. Some clones are missing from TCRdb's copy, which holds only in-frame ones; the method was immunoSEQ multiplex PCR. The sample lists 50,000 to 75,000 clones, 90% occurring once. Material: PBMCs. The chain uses TRBV6-5 and TRBJ1-1; 7 bases align to TRBD1. The sequence was obtained from a man in his 60s with colorectal cancer. The CDR3 loop reads CASSYRTGMNTEAFF. CDR3 nucleotide sequence: TGTGCCAGCAGTTACCGGACAGGAATGAACACTGAAGCTTTCTTT.